Presented here are 23 T cell receptor beta chains from one specimen sequenced in a study of T cells after posttransplantation cyclophosphamide. Sequencing used immunoSEQ multiplex PCR; TCRdb keeps in-frame clones, though not all of them. The repertoire consists of some 38,000 clones, none detected only once. Sequencing was carried out using PBMCs. Receptors originate from a man aged 45-65 years in good health, CMV-negative, and a related stem cell transplant donor.

This clone was observed a few times. The CDR3 DNA reads TGTGCCAGCAGTCAGACAGGGATGGGATACGAGCAGTACTTC. This translates into CASSQTGMGYEQYF. This chain connects TRBV2 to TRBJ2-5; 7 nucleotides agree with TRBD1. The J call is in doubt because the DNA end fits TRBJ2-7 better. The CDR3 spans 14 residues. Per the germline V gene, CDR1 is SNHLY and CDR2 is FYNNEI.

This clone was counted ten times or more. The chain uses TRBV12-5 and TRBJ1-2; D remains ambiguous. Trimming took 4 bases from V and 11 from J, leaving 17 bases between them. Germline CDR1 reads LGHNT; CDR2 reads FRNRAP. This CDR3 comprises 13 residues. The CDR3: CASGSPPGGIYTF. The CDR3, as DNA: TGTGCTAGTGGTTCCCCCCCGGGAGGGATATACACCTTC.

This clone was detected many times. This chain joins TRBV30 and TRBJ2-3; 9 bases agree with TRBD2. Germline loops: CDR1 GTSNPN, CDR2 SVGIG (reference sequence). The CDR3 runs to 16 residues. After removal of 1 base from V and 4 bases from J, the junction contained 9 bases not matched to a gene. The CDR3 DNA reads as TGTGCCTGGAGTGGGGAGAATAGCGGGAGTGCAGATACGCAGTATTTT. Its protein is CAWSGENSGSADTQYF.

This clone was detected many times. This chain links TRBV28 with TRBJ1-1; tentatively, D is TRBD1 (6 bases). CDR1 is MDHEN, CDR2 SYDVKM, per germline. The CDR3 covers 15 residues. Trimming pared 2 bases from V and 1 base from J, leaving 11 bases between. CDR3 nucleotides: TGTGCCAGCAGTTTACGACCGACAGGGAACACTGAAGCTTTCTTT. This gives the protein CASSLRPTGNTEAFF.

This clone was found many times. This sequence joins TRBV27 and TRBJ1-1, with a tentative D call TRBD1 (6 bases). Germline V gene lookup returns CDR1 MNHEY and CDR2 SMNVEV (reference sequence). This CDR3 region has 14 residues. The ends were cut back, 4 bases at V and 1 base at J, with 10 bases in the middle. Here the CDR3 reads CASSSGAWNTEAFF. CDR3 nucleotide sequence: TGTGCCAGCAGTTCAGGGGCCTGGAACACTGAAGCTTTCTTT.

V gene TRBV4-1 combines with J gene TRBJ1-5, with a possible D match to TRBD1 (6 bases). The CDR3 has 18 amino acids. Trimming stripped 0 bases from V and 5 bases from J, with 20 bases between. Per germline, CDR1 MGHRA and CDR2 YSYEKL. CDR3 in DNA: TGCGCCAGCAGCCAAGAGGGGGGGGGCGCGGGGGGAGATCAGCCCCAGCATTTT. Encoded protein: CASSQEGGGAGGDQPQHF.

There are a few counts of this clone. V and J are TRBV23-1 and TRBJ2-5; tentatively, D is TRBD2 (7 bases). The DNA end is more similar to TRBJ2-7, so the J call may be wrong. TRBV23-1 is flagged as an ORF with uncertain function. The CDR3 has 15 residues. The DNA of the CDR3 is TGCGCCCCGGTCTCCGGGGGGCGTTTCTCGTACGAGCAGTACTTC. It codes for CAPVSGGRFSYEQYF.

This clone has a count of ten or more. The chain is built from TRBV13 and TRBJ2-5; tentative D call: TRBD1 (6 bases). The V end was cut by 6 bases, the J end by 3 bases, with 11 bases between. The CDR3 runs 13 residues. The germline gives CDR1 PRHDT, CDR2 FYEKMQ (reference sequence). The CDR3 coding sequence is TGTGCCAGCAGTTCTCAGGGGAAAGAGACCCAGTACTTC. It translates to CASSSQGKETQYF.

CDR3 bases: TGTGCCAGCAGCCAAATCACGGAGCCAGGGTACGAGCAGTACTTC. Translated: CASSQITEPGYEQYF. The chain has TRBV14 and TRBJ2-7; D may be TRBD1 (5 bases). The CDR3 is 15 residues long. In germline, CDR1 is SGHDN, CDR2 FVKESK. V was clipped by 2 bases and J by 4 bases, with 15 bases between them.

This clone was counted ten times or more. The chain is built from TRBV12-2 and TRBJ1-1; TRBD1 reflects the table's D call only, with no check against the DNA. TRBV12-2 counts as a pseudogene. The CDR3 is made up of 14 amino acids. The CDR3 DNA is TGTGCAAGTCGCTCAAGACAGGGGCGAGGTGAAGCTTTCTTT. It encodes CASRSRQGRGEAFF.

This clone has ten or more counts. The rearrangement links TRBV7-2 to TRBJ2-3; D uncertain. Trimming removed 2 bases from V and 6 bases from J, with 12 bases in between. Germline CDR1 reads SGHTA; CDR2 reads FQGNSA. The CDR3 extends over 14 amino acids. The CDR3 region has the DNA TGTGCCAGCAGCTTACTAGTTATTTCTGATACGCAGTATTTT. This translates into CASSLLVISDTQYF. Together with reference TRBV7-2 and TRBJ2-3, the CDR3 gives the full variable domain: GAGVSQSPSNKVTEKGKDVELRCDPISGHTALYWYRQSLGQGLEFLIYFQGNSAPDKSGLPSDRFSAERTGGSVSTLTIQRTQQEDSAVYLCASSLLVISDTQYFGPGTRLTVL.

The chain has TRBV25-1 and TRBJ2-5; TRBD1 matches at 9 bases. The assigned J gene may be wrong: the sequence end matches TRBJ2-7 better. CDR3 length: 14 residues. CDR1 is MGHDK, CDR2 SYGVNS, per germline. The DNA of the CDR3 is TGTGCCAGCAGTGACTGGACAGGGGCCTACGAGCAGTACTTC. Translation gives CASSDWTGAYEQYF.

This clone was seen ten or more times. The J gene is TRBJ1-2, the V gene TRBV18, with a possible D match to TRBD1 (6 bases). Per germline, CDR1 KGHSH and CDR2 LQKENI. CDR3 length: 13 amino acids. V lost 3 bases, J lost 6 bases, and 11 bases lay in between. The CDR3 DNA sequence: TGTGCCAGCTCACCCCAGGGGCGTGATGGCTACACCTTC. Translating it yields CASSPQGRDGYTF.

This clone was seen ten or more times. The chain combines TRBV7-9 with TRBJ2-5; 9 nucleotides align to TRBD1. Germline lookup yields CDR1 SEHNR and CDR2 FQNEAQ (reference sequence). The junction had 6 bases not matched to a gene; V was cut back by 5 bases and J by 5 bases. The CDR3 runs to 14 residues. CDR3 coding DNA: TGTGCCAGCAGCACGGGACAGGGAGGGGAGACCCAGTACTTC. Amino acids: CASSTGQGGETQYF.

Ten or more counts support this clone. V usage is TRBV11-2 and J usage is TRBJ2-7; no definite D call. Germline CDR1 reads SGHAT; CDR2 reads FQNNGV. The CDR3 extends over 13 amino acids. Trimming removed 5 bases from V and 2 bases from J, with 10 bases in between. Written as DNA, the CDR3 is TGTGCCAGCAGCCCTGATTTAGCCTACGAGCAGTACTTC. It is translated as CASSPDLAYEQYF. The entire variable domain, with the rest obtained from reference TRBV11-2 and TRBJ2-7, is as follows: EAGVAQSPRYKIIEKRQSVAFWCNPISGHATLYWYQQILGQGPKLLIQFQNNGVVDDSQLPKDRFSAERLKGVDSTLKIQPAKLEDSAVYLCASSPDLAYEQYFGPGTRLTVT.

This clone has at least ten counts. The V call is TRBV29-1, the J call TRBJ2-3; D is unresolved. V was cut by 2 bases and J by 1 base, with 13 bases left in between. This CDR3 is built from 15 residues. The germline CDR1 and CDR2 sequences are SQVTM and ANQGSEA. The CDR3 here is CSVEKRPEGTDTQYF. The CDR3 DNA reads as TGCAGCGTTGAAAAAAGGCCAGAGGGCACAGATACGCAGTATTTT.

This clone was counted ten times or more. The chain couples TRBV25-1 to TRBJ2-5; TRBD1 matches 7 bases. With 4 bases clipped from V and 4 bases from J, the junction kept 9 bases outside the gene matches. Per germline, CDR1 MGHDK and CDR2 SYGVNS. This CDR3 is 15 amino acids long. The CDR3 DNA is TGTGCCAGCAGTGGATCGACAGGGTTCGCAGAGACCCAGTACTTC. Its protein is CASSGSTGFAETQYF. The complete variable domain, with remaining parts taken from reference TRBV25-1 and TRBJ2-5, reads EADIYQTPRYLVIGTGKKITLECSQTMGHDKMYWYQQDPGMELHLIHYSYGVNSTEKGDLSSESTVSRIRTEHFPLTLESARPSHTSQYLCASSGSTGFAETQYFGPGTRLLVL.

This clone came up many times. The rearrangement joins TRBV6-5 to TRBJ1-2; 8 nucleotides line up with TRBD1. The V gene's germline CDR1 is MNHEY and CDR2 SVGAGI. This CDR3 contains 15 residues. V was pared by 6 bases and J by 0 bases, with 6 bases of the junction left unmatched. CDR3 loop: CASRPRQGTNYGYTF. The CDR3 region has the DNA TGTGCCAGCAGACCCCGACAGGGGACTAACTATGGCTACACCTTC.

This clone was seen a few times. The chain recombines TRBV9 with TRBJ2-1; 15 bases match TRBD2. Trimming took 4 bases from V and 10 from J; bases not matched to a gene: 6. Germline V CDR1 and CDR2: SGDLS, YYNGEE. The CDR3 has 15 residues. CDR3 in amino acids: CASSPGLAGGREQFF. CDR3 nucleotide sequence: TGTGCCAGCAGCCCGGGACTAGCGGGAGGTCGGGAGCAGTTCTTC.

This clone has at least ten counts. This chain joins TRBV18 and TRBJ2-5; 9 positions agree with TRBD1. The V segment lost 4 bases and the J segment 5 bases; nucleotides outside the gene matches: 11. The germline V gene has CDR1 KGHSH and CDR2 LQKENI. The CDR3 consists of 16 residues. Here the CDR3 DNA reads TGTGCCAGCTCACTTACGGGACAGGGTTTCGCTGAGACCCAGTACTTC. This sequence encodes CASSLTGQGFAETQYF.

This clone was seen more than once but under ten times. V usage is TRBV5-1 and J usage is TRBJ2-2, with D uncertain. The V end was cut by 1 base, the J end by 4 bases, with 8 bases between. CDR3 length equals 14 residues. Germline loops: CDR1 SGHRS, CDR2 YFSETQ. The DNA for the CDR3 is TGCGCCAGCAGCTTGAACCCGGGCACCGGGGAGCTGTTTTTT. This codes for CASSLNPGTGELFF.

This clone was seen more than once but under ten times. CDR3 nucleotides: TGTGCCAGTAGTATTGGACTAGGATTCGTTACAGATACGCAGTATTTT. Translating it yields CASSIGLGFVTDTQYF. This chain uses TRBV19 with TRBJ2-3; 7 bases match TRBD2. V dropped 3 bases and J dropped 3; count of bases not matched to a gene: 9. Germline V gene lookup returns CDR1 LNHDA and CDR2 SQIVND (reference sequence). This CDR3 has 16 residues. Full variable domain (rest looked up from reference TRBV19 and TRBJ2-3): DGGITQSPKYLFRKEGQNVTLSCEQNLNHDAMYWYRQDPGQGLRLIYYSQIVNDFQKGDIAEGYSVSREKKESFPLTVTSAQKNPTAFYLCASSIGLGFVTDTQYFGPGTRLTVL.

This clone showed up many times. The rearrangement links TRBV10-3 to TRBJ1-5; D might be TRBD1 (5 bases). CDR3 length equals 14 residues. Per germline, CDR1 ENHRY and CDR2 SYGVKD. Trimming removed 10 bases from V and 4 bases from J, with 17 bases in between. CDR3 loop: CATSPGGVNQPQHF. CDR3 DNA sequence: TGTGCCACCTCGCCGGGGGGAGTGAATCAGCCCCAGCATTTT.